The 5 T cell receptor beta chains in this list originate from one sample, sequenced in a study of T cell responses to AZD1222 COVID-19 vaccine. Libraries were prepared by immunoSEQ multiplex PCR; TCRdb keeps only in-frame clonotypes and omits some of them. The repertoire holds approximately 150,000 clones, with roughly nine tenths as singletons. The material sequenced was peripheral blood, taken on day 0 of MenACWY control vaccination. The receptors originated from an adult in good health.

The chain links TRBV7-6 to TRBJ1-1, with TRBD1 as a possible D gene (5 bases). V was trimmed by 6 bases and J by 3 bases, leaving 8 bases between them. Per the germline V gene, CDR1 is SGHVS and CDR2 is FNYEAQ. The CDR3 is 12 amino acids. The CDR3 DNA follows: TGTGCCAGCAGGGGGGAAGACACTGAAGCTTTCTTT. Amino acid sequence: CASRGEDTEAFF.

The chain couples TRBV20-1 to TRBJ2-7; no firm D call. The CDR3 totals 11 residues. Germline CDR1 is DFQATT and CDR2 is SNEGSKA (reference sequence). V lost 0 bases, J lost 8 bases, and 8 bases lay in between. CDR3 in DNA: TGCAGTGCTAGAGATTCCCAAAAGCAGTACTTC. Its translation: CSARDSQKQYF.

This clone has a single count. The rearrangement uses TRBV10-3 and TRBJ1-1; D might be TRBD1 (6 bases). The CDR3 runs 16 residues. The V gene's germline CDR1 is ENHRY and CDR2 SYGVKD. V lost 4 bases and J lost 4, with 19 bases in between. CDR3 DNA sequence: TGTGCCATCAGTGGGAAGATAAACAGGGATGCCACTGAAGCTTTCTTT. This sequence encodes CAISGKINRDATEAFF.

This clone was seen a few times. J is TRBJ1-1 and V is TRBV14; D might be TRBD1 (5 bases). Trimming removed 1 base from V and 1 base from J, with 10 bases in between. CDR3 length equals 15 residues. The germline gives CDR1 SGHDN, CDR2 FVKESK. DNA of the CDR3: TGTGCCAGCAGCCAAGCGGGACGGGGGAACACTGAAGCTTTCTTT. This translates into CASSQAGRGNTEAFF.

This sequence joins TRBV7-9 and TRBJ1-2, with unresolved D. Germline CDR1 SEHNR, CDR2 FQNEAQ (reference sequence). CDR3 length equals 13 residues. V was trimmed by 4 bases and J by 4 bases, leaving 10 bases between them. CDR3 residues: CASSSDLFYGYTF. CDR3 nucleotides: TGTGCCAGCAGCTCAGACCTTTTCTATGGCTACACCTTC.